The rows below give T cell receptor beta chains drawn from one sample of a study of blood T cell repertoires in COVID-19. TCRdb keeps only in-frame clones here, not all; method: immunoSEQ multiplex PCR. The data hold more than 200,000 clones, with around 89% observed a single time. Sequencing input: PBMCs or T cells enriched from blood (not recorded which). The receptors originated from a woman under 40 who had recovered from COVID-19. Both conserved end residues are part of each CDR3. Fields, in order: V gene, CDR3 length, clone size, J gene, D gene, CDR3 protein, CDR3 DNA. A D gene is named only where the DNA matches it firmly. A row's size may be missing; if present it is once, few, many or a size class.

V gene: TRBV5-5
CDR3 length: 17
clone size: NA
J gene: TRBJ1-5
D gene: NA
CDR3 protein: CASSLLPGQNSNQPQHF
CDR3 DNA: TGTGCCAGCAGCCTGTTACCAGGGCAAAATAGCAATCAGCCCCAGCATTTT

V gene: TRBV5-1
CDR3 length: 14
clone size: NA
J gene: TRBJ1-1
D gene: NA
CDR3 protein: CASSLSTGGTEAFF
CDR3 DNA: TGCGCCAGCAGCTTGAGCACGGGGGGGACTGAAGCTTTCTTT

V gene: TRBV11-1
CDR3 length: 15
clone size: NA
J gene: TRBJ2-1
D gene: NA
CDR3 protein: CASSRGRSGNNEQFF
CDR3 DNA: TGTGCCAGCAGCCGAGGGAGGTCTGGGAACAATGAGCAGTTCTTC

V gene: TRBV28
CDR3 length: 15
clone size: NA
J gene: TRBJ1-4
D gene: TRBD1
CDR3 protein: CASSIPGQGWEKLFF
CDR3 DNA: TGTGCCAGCAGCATCCCGGGACAGGGGTGGGAAAAACTGTTTTTT

V gene: TRBV7-2
CDR3 length: 16
clone size: NA
J gene: TRBJ2-3
D gene: NA
CDR3 protein: CASSFLTGAWTDTQYF
CDR3 DNA: TGTGCCAGCAGCTTCCTTACGGGAGCTTGGACAGATACGCAGTATTTT

V gene: TRBV19
CDR3 length: 15
clone size: NA
J gene: TRBJ1-6
D gene: NA
CDR3 protein: CASSTIQGRDSPLHF
CDR3 DNA: TGTGCCAGTAGTACGATACAGGGAAGGGATTCACCCCTCCACTTT

V gene: TRBV28
CDR3 length: 11
clone size: NA
J gene: TRBJ1-2
D gene: NA
CDR3 protein: CASSFSDGYTF
CDR3 DNA: TGTGCCAGCAGTTTCTCGGATGGCTACACCTTC

V gene: TRBV29-1
CDR3 length: 15
clone size: once
J gene: TRBJ1-2
D gene: TRBD1
CDR3 protein: CSVEVWGQKDVGYTF
CDR3 DNA: TGCAGCGTTGAGGTCTGGGGACAGAAGGATGTAGGCTACACCTTC

V gene: TRBV11-1
CDR3 length: 14
clone size: NA
J gene: TRBJ2-1
D gene: NA
CDR3 protein: CASTPGGSYNEQFF
CDR3 DNA: TGTGCCAGCACCCCCGGGGGCTCCTACAATGAGCAGTTCTTC

V gene: TRBV9
CDR3 length: 14
clone size: NA
J gene: TRBJ1-1
D gene: NA
CDR3 protein: CASSGHSGSTEAFF
CDR3 DNA: TGTGCCAGCAGCGGTCATAGCGGGAGCACTGAAGCTTTCTTT

V gene: TRBV4-1
CDR3 length: 18
clone size: NA
J gene: TRBJ2-1
D gene: TRBD2
CDR3 protein: CASSQDLPGTSGKNEQFF
CDR3 DNA: TGCGCCAGCAGCCAAGATCTTCCCGGGACTAGCGGGAAAAATGAGCAGTTCTTC

V gene: TRBV7-8
CDR3 length: 15
clone size: NA
J gene: TRBJ1-5
D gene: NA
CDR3 protein: CASSLEGARAGPQHF
CDR3 DNA: TGTGCCAGCAGCTTAGAAGGAGCGAGGGCGGGGCCCCAGCATTTT

V gene: TRBV5-4
CDR3 length: 16
clone size: NA
J gene: TRBJ2-2
D gene: TRBD2
CDR3 protein: CASSPGLAGVTGELFF
CDR3 DNA: TGTGCCAGCAGCCCGGGACTAGCGGGAGTAACCGGGGAGCTGTTTTTT

V gene: TRBV9
CDR3 length: 13
clone size: NA
J gene: TRBJ2-1
D gene: TRBD1
CDR3 protein: CASSVGTGNEQFF
CDR3 DNA: TGTGCCAGCAGCGTAGGGACAGGCAATGAGCAGTTCTTC

V gene: TRBV19
CDR3 length: 14
clone size: once
J gene: TRBJ1-1
D gene: TRBD1
CDR3 protein: CASSIGQGDTEAFF
CDR3 DNA: TGTGCCAGTAGTATCGGACAGGGGGACACTGAAGCTTTCTTT

V gene: TRBV3-1/TRBV3-2
CDR3 length: 13
clone size: once
J gene: TRBJ1-2
D gene: NA
CDR3 protein: CASSQAGNYGYTF
CDR3 DNA: TGTGCCAGCAGCCAAGCGGGGAACTATGGCTACACCTTC

V gene: TRBV7-8
CDR3 length: 16
clone size: NA
J gene: TRBJ2-5
D gene: TRBD2
CDR3 protein: CASSLGGLAGQETQYF
CDR3 DNA: TGTGCCAGCAGCTTAGGGGGACTAGCGGGCCAAGAGACCCAGTACTTC

V gene: TRBV18
CDR3 length: 14
clone size: NA
J gene: TRBJ1-3
D gene: NA
CDR3 protein: CASSPVTGGNTIYF
CDR3 DNA: TGTGCCAGCTCACCAGTCACAGGTGGAAACACCATATATTTT

V gene: TRBV7-9
CDR3 length: 15
clone size: NA
J gene: TRBJ1-2
D gene: NA
CDR3 protein: CASSPQGGVRYGYTF
CDR3 DNA: TGTGCCAGCAGCCCCCAGGGTGGGGTTCGCTATGGCTACACCTTC

V gene: TRBV4-3
CDR3 length: 15
clone size: once
J gene: TRBJ1-1
D gene: NA
CDR3 protein: CASSQAGSENTEAFF
CDR3 DNA: TGCGCCAGCAGCCAAGCGGGTTCAGAGAACACTGAAGCTTTCTTT

V gene: TRBV11-2
CDR3 length: 14
clone size: NA
J gene: TRBJ2-3
D gene: NA
CDR3 protein: CASSLGRAADTQYF
CDR3 DNA: TGTGCCAGCAGCCTGGGCAGGGCAGCAGATACGCAGTATTTT

V gene: TRBV9
CDR3 length: 14
clone size: NA
J gene: TRBJ2-5
D gene: NA
CDR3 protein: CASRRDLSQETQYF
CDR3 DNA: TGTGCCAGCAGGAGGGATCTCTCCCAAGAGACCCAGTACTTC

V gene: TRBV9
CDR3 length: 14
clone size: NA
J gene: TRBJ2-1
D gene: TRBD1
CDR3 protein: CASSVAVTGDEQFF
CDR3 DNA: TGTGCCAGCAGCGTAGCTGTGACAGGGGATGAGCAGTTCTTC

V gene: TRBV5-1
CDR3 length: 16
clone size: NA
J gene: TRBJ1-4
D gene: NA
CDR3 protein: CASSLGGRGTNEKLFF
CDR3 DNA: TGCGCCAGCAGCTTAGGAGGGCGGGGAACTAATGAAAAACTGTTTTTT

V gene: TRBV9
CDR3 length: 16
clone size: NA
J gene: TRBJ1-5
D gene: NA
CDR3 protein: CASSVGGGLSNQPQHF
CDR3 DNA: TGTGCCAGCAGCGTAGGGGGGGGGCTATCCAATCAGCCCCAGCATTTT

V gene: TRBV5-1
CDR3 length: 13
clone size: NA
J gene: TRBJ1-2
D gene: NA
CDR3 protein: CASSVKGDYGYTF
CDR3 DNA: TGCGCCAGCAGCGTAAAGGGGGACTATGGCTACACCTTC

V gene: TRBV7-9
CDR3 length: 12
clone size: NA
J gene: TRBJ2-3
D gene: NA
CDR3 protein: CASSLSSDTQYF
CDR3 DNA: TGTGCCAGCAGCTTATCCTCAGATACGCAGTATTTT

V gene: TRBV5-1
CDR3 length: 15
clone size: NA
J gene: TRBJ2-3
D gene: NA
CDR3 protein: CASSLVGGGTDTQYF
CDR3 DNA: TGCGCCAGCAGCTTGGTTGGCGGCGGCACAGATACGCAGTATTTT

V gene: TRBV14
CDR3 length: 17
clone size: NA
J gene: TRBJ2-5
D gene: TRBD2
CDR3 protein: CASSHSSGLAGQETQYF
CDR3 DNA: TGTGCCAGCAGCCACTCATCAGGACTAGCGGGACAAGAGACCCAGTACTTC

V gene: TRBV27
CDR3 length: 10
clone size: NA
J gene: TRBJ2-7
D gene: NA
CDR3 protein: CASYSPEQYF
CDR3 DNA: TGTGCCTCGTACTCGCCCGAGCAGTACTTC

V gene: TRBV5-1
CDR3 length: 15
clone size: NA
J gene: TRBJ2-1
D gene: TRBD2
CDR3 protein: CASSFTSGAYNEQFF
CDR3 DNA: TGCGCCAGCAGCTTTACGAGCGGGGCCTACAATGAGCAGTTCTTC